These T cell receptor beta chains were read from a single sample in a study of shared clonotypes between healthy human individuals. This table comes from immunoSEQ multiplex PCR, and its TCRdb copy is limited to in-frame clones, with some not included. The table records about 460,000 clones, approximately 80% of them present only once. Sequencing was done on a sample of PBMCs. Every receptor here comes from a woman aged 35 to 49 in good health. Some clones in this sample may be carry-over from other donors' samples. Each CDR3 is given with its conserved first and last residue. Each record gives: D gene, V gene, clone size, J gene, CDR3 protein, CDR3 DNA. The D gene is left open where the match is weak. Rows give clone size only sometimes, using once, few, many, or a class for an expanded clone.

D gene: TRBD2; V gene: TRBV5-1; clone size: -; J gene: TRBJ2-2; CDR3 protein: CASSPFTSGNTGELFF; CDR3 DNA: TGCGCCAGCTCACCCTTTACTAGCGGCAACACCGGGGAGCTGTTTTTT
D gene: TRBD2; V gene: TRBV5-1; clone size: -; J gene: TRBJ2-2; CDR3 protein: CASSLGPAGGDTGELFF; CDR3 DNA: TGCGCCAGCAGCTTGGGCCCAGCGGGAGGGGACACCGGGGAGCTGTTTTTT
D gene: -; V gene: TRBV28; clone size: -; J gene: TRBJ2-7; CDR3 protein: CASSLVLLGEQYF; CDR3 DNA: TGTGCCAGCAGTTTAGTTTTGCTGGGCGAGCAGTACTTC
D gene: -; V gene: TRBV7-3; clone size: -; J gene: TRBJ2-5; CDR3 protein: CASSPWARETQYF; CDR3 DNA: TGTGCCAGCAGCCCATGGGCCCGGGAGACCCAGTACTTC
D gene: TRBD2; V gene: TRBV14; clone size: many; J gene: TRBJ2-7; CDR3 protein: CASSRGRGGTYEQYF; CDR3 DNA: TGTGCCAGCAGCCGGGGACGGGGGGGAACCTACGAGCAGTACTTC
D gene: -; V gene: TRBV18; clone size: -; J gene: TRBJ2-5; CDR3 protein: CASSPPQETQYF; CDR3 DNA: TGTGCCAGCTCACCCCCCCAAGAGACCCAGTACTTC
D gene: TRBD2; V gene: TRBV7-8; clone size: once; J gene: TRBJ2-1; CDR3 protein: CASSYFRPGLAYNEQFF; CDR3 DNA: TGTGCCAGCAGCTACTTTCGCCCGGGACTAGCCTACAATGAGCAGTTCTTC
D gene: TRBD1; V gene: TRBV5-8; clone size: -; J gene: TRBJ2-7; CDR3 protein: CASSLRDRSYYEQYF; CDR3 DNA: TGTGCCAGCAGCTTGAGGGACAGGAGTTACTACGAGCAGTACTTC
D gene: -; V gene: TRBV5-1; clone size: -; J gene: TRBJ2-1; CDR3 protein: CASSPSRDGYNEQFF; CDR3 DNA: TGCGCCAGCAGCCCCTCGCGAGATGGCTACAATGAGCAGTTCTTC
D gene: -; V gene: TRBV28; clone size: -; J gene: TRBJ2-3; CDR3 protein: CASQDSSNTDTQYF; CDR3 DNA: TGTGCCAGCCAGGACTCGTCGAACACAGATACGCAGTATTTT
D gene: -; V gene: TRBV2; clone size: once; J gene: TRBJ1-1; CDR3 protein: CASRDEGEYTEAFF; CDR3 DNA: TGTGCCAGCAGGGACGAAGGGGAGTACACTGAAGCTTTCTTT
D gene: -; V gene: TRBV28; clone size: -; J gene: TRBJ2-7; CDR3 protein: CASSPTATYEQYF; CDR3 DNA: TGTGCCAGCAGTCCGACAGCGACCTACGAGCAGTACTTC
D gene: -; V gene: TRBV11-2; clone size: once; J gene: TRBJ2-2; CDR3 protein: CASSLVFTGELFF; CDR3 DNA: TGTGCCAGCAGCTTAGTATTCACCGGGGAGCTGTTTTTT
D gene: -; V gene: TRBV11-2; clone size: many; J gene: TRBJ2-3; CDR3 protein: CASSLGADTQYF; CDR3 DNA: TGTGCCAGCAGCTTAGGGGCAGATACGCAGTATTTT
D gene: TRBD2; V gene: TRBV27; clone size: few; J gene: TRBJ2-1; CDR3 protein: CASSLLAGGRQRYEQFF; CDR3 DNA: TGTGCCAGCAGTCTACTAGCGGGAGGAAGACAACGCTATGAGCAGTTCTTC
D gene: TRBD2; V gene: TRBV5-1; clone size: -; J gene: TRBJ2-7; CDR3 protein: CASSVKPGLAGPLPYYEQYF; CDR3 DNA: TGCGCCAGCAGCGTCAAACCGGGACTAGCGGGGCCTCTGCCCTACTACGAGCAGTACTTC
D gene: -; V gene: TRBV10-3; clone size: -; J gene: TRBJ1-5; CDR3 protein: CAISESITRSNQPQHF; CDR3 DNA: TGTGCCATCAGTGAGTCGATAACTCGTAGCAATCAGCCCCAGCATTTT
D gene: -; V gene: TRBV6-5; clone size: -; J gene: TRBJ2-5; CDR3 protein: CASSTWGVGTQYF; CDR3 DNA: TGTGCCAGCAGTACGTGGGGGGTCGGGACCCAGTACTTC
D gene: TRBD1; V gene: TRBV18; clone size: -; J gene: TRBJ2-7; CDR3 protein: CASSPGTGGVEQYF; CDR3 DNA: TGTGCCAGCTCACCAGGGACAGGGGGAGTCGAGCAGTACTTC
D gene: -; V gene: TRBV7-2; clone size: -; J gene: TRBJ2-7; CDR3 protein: CASSPSGRGEQYF; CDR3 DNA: TGTGCCAGCAGCCCATCCGGCAGAGGCGAGCAGTACTTC
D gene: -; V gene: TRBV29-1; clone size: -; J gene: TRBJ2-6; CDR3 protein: CSVGTGANVLTF; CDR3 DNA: TGCAGCGTGGGCACTGGGGCCAACGTCCTGACTTTC
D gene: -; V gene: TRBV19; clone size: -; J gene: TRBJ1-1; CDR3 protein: CASSPRMRSSINTEAFF; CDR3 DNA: TGTGCCAGTAGTCCCCGTATGCGTTCTTCTATAAACACTGAAGCTTTCTTT
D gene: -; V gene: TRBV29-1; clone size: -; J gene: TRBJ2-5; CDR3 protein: CSVGVPKGDIIETQYF; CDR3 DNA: TGCAGCGTCGGGGTCCCCAAGGGGGATATAATAGAGACCCAGTACTTC
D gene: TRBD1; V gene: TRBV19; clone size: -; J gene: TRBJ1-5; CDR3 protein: CASSRTGTGIQPQHF; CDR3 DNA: TGTGCCAGTAGTAGAACCGGGACAGGGATTCAGCCCCAGCATTTT
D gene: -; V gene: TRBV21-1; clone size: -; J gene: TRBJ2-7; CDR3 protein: CASWEGGNEQYF; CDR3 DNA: TGTGCCAGCTGGGAAGGGGGGAACGAGCAGTACTTC
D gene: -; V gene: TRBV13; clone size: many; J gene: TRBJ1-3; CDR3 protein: CASSWSMDRSRNTIYF; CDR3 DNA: TGTGCCAGCAGCTGGTCCATGGACCGGAGTCGAAACACCATATATTTT
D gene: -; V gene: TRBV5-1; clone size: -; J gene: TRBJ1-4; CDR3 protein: CASSLVAGNEKLFF; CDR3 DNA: TGCGCCAGCAGCTTGGTGGCGGGAAATGAAAAACTGTTTTTT
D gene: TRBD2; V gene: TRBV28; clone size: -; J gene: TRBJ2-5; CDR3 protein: CASSPSRTSGAETQYF; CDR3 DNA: TGTGCCAGCAGTCCAAGCCGGACTAGCGGGGCGGAGACCCAGTACTTC
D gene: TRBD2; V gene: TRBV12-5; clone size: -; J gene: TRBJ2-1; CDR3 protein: CASRQREGGNEQFF; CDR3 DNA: TGTGCTAGCCGACAGCGGGAGGGCGGCAATGAGCAGTTCTTC
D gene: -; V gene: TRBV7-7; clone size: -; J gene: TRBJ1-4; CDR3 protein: CASSPGRQTNEKLFF; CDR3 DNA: TGTGCTAGCAGCCCGGGACGGCAAACTAATGAAAAACTGTTTTTT
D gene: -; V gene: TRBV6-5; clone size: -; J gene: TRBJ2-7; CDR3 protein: CASTSRLGYEQYF; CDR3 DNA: TGTGCCAGCACCTCCAGGCTCGGGTACGAGCAGTACTTC
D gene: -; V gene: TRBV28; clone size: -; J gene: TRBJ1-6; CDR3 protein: CASSSGVTLMNSPLHF; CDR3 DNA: TGTGCCAGCAGTTCCGGGGTGACCCTAATGAATTCACCCCTCCACTTT
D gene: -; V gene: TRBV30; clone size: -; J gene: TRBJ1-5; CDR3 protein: CAWSAGGGGQPQHF; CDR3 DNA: TGTGCCTGGAGTGCCGGTGGGGGCGGGCAGCCCCAGCATTTT
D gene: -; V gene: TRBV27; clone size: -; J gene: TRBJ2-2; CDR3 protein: CASSLEGLAGELFF; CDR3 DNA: TGTGCCAGCAGTTTAGAAGGGCTGGCCGGGGAGCTGTTTTTT
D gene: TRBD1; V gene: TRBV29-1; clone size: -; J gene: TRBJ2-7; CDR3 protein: CSVGGTGGFEQYF; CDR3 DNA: TGCAGCGTTGGTGGGACAGGGGGCTTCGAGCAGTACTTC
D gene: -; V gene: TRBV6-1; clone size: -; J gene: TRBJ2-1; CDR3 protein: CASSEAGRPLPEQFF; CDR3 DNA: TGTGCCAGCAGTGAAGCAGGGAGGCCTCTTCCTGAGCAGTTCTTC
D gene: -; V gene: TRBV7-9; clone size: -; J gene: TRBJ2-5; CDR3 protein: CASSLDQGRETQYF; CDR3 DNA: TGTGCCAGCAGCTTAGATCAGGGCCGGGAGACCCAGTACTTC
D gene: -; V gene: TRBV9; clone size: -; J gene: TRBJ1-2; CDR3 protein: CASSPRVAYGYTF; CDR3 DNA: TGTGCCAGCAGCCCCAGGGTGGCCTATGGCTACACCTTC
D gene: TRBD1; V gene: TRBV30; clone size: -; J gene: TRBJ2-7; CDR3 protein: CAWRTGHVEQYF; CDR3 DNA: TGTGCCTGGAGGACAGGGCACGTCGAGCAGTACTTC
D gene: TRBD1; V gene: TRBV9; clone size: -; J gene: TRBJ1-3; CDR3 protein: CASSPQGQSISGNTIYF; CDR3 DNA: TGTGCCAGCAGCCCCCAGGGACAGTCGATCTCTGGAAACACCATATATTTT
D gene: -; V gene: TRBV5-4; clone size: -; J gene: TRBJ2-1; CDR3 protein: CASSLGAGYNEQFF; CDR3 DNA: TGTGCCAGCAGCTTGGGTGCGGGGTACAATGAGCAGTTCTTC
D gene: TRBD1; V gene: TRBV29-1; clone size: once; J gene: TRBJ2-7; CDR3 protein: CSVRTGSYEQYF; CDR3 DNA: TGCAGCGTCCGGACAGGTTCCTACGAGCAGTACTTC
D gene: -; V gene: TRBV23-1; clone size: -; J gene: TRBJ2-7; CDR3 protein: CASSQSPYRTARKTYEQYF; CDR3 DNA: TGCGCCAGCAGTCAATCTCCTTATCGAACAGCACGTAAAACCTACGAGCAGTACTTC
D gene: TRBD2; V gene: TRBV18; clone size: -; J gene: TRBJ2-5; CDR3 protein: CASSSIAGVGETQYF; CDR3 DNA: TGTGCCAGCTCATCCATAGCGGGAGTTGGAGAGACCCAGTACTTC
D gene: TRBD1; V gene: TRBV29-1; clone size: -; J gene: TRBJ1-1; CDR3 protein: CSVSLGTGGTEAFF; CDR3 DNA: TGCAGCGTCTCCCTCGGGACAGGGGGCACCGAAGCTTTCTTT
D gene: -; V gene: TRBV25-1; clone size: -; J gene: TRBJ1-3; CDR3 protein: CASGPSYSGNTIYF; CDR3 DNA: TGTGCCAGCGGCCCCAGTTACTCTGGAAACACCATATATTTT
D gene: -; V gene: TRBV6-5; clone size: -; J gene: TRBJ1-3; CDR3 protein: CASSYGDAGAGNTIYF; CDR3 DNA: TGTGCCAGCAGTTACGGGGATGCGGGGGCTGGAAACACCATATATTTT
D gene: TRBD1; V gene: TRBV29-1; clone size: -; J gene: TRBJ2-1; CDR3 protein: CSDGTALDNEQFF; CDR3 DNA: TGCAGCGACGGGACAGCACTAGACAATGAGCAGTTCTTC
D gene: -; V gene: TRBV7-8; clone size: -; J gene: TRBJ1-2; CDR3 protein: CASSSRDGKGTNYGYTF; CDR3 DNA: TGTGCCAGCAGCTCCCGGGACGGAAAGGGAACTAACTATGGCTACACCTTC
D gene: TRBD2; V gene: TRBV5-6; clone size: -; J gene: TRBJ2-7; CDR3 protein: CASSLGAGGPYEQYF; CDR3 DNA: TGTGCCAGCAGCTTGGGAGCGGGAGGGCCCTACGAGCAGTACTTC
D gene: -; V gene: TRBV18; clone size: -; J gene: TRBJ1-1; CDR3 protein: CASSPGVDTEAFF; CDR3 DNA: TGTGCCAGCTCACCGGGAGTGGACACTGAAGCTTTCTTT
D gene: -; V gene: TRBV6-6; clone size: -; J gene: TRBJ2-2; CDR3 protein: CASSLLANTGELFF; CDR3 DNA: TGTGCCAGCAGTCTCCTAGCGAACACCGGGGAGCTGTTTTTT
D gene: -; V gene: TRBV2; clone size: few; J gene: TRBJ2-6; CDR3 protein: CASSDRAGANVLTF; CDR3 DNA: TGTGCCAGCAGTGATAGGGCTGGGGCCAACGTCCTGACTTTC
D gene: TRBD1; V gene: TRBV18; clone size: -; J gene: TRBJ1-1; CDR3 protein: CASSPNRGFAGEAFF; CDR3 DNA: TGTGCCAGCTCACCAAACAGGGGGTTTGCGGGTGAAGCTTTCTTT
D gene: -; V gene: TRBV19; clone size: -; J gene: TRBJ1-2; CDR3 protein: CASSTPQGYTF; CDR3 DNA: TGTGCCAGTAGTACTCCCCAGGGCTACACCTTC
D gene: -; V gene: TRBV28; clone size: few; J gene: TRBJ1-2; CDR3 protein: CASSLPGYGYTF; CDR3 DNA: TGTGCCAGCAGTTTGCCGGGCTATGGCTACACCTTC
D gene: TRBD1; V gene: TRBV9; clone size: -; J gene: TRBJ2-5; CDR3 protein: CASSTQDREAETQYF; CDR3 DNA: TGTGCCAGCAGCACCCAGGACAGGGAGGCGGAGACCCAGTACTTC
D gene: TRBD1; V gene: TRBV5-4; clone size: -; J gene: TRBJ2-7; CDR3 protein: CASSLVGTGSEQYF; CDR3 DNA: TGTGCCAGCAGCTTGGTGGGGACAGGTAGCGAGCAGTACTTC
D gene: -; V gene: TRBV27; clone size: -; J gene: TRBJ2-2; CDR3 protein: CASSPDPATGELFF; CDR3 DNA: TGTGCCAGCAGTCCAGATCCGGCCACCGGGGAGCTGTTTTTT